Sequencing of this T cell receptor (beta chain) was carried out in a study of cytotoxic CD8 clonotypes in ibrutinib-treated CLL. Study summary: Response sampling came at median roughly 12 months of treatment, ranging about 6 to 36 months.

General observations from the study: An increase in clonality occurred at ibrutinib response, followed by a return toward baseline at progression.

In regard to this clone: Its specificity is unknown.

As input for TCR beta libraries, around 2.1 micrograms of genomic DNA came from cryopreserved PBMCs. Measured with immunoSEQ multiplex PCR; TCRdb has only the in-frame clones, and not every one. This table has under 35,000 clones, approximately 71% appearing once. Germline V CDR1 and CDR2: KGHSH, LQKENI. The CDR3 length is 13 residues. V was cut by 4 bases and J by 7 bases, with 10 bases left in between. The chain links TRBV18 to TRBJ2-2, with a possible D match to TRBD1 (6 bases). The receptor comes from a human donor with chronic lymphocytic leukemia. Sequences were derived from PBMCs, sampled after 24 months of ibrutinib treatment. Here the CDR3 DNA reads TGTGCCAGCTCACAACAGGGATACGGGGAGCTGTTTTTT. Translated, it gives CASSQQGYGELFF.